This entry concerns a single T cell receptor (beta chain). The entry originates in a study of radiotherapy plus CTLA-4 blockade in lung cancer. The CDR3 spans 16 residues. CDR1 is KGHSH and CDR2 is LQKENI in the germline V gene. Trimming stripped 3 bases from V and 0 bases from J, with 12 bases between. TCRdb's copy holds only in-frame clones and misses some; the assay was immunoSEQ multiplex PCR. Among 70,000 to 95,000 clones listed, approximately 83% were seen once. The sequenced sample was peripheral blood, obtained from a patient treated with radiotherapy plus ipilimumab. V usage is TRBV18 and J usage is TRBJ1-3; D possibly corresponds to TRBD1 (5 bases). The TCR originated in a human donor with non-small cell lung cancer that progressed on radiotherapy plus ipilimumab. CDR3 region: CASSPSGLFSGNTIYF. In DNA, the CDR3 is TGTGCCAGCTCACCCTCGGGACTGTTCTCTGGAAACACCATATATTTT.